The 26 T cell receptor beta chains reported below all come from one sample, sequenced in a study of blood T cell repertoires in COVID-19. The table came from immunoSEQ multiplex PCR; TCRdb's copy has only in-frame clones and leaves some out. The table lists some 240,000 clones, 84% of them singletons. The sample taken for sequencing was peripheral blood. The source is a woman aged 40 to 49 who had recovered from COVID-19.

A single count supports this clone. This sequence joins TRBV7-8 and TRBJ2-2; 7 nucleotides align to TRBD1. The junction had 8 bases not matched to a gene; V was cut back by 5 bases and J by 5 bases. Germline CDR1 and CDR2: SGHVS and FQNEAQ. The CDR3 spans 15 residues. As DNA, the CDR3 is TGTGCCAGCAGCGAGGAGACAGGGATTACCGGGGAGCTGTTTTTT. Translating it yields CASSEETGITGELFF.

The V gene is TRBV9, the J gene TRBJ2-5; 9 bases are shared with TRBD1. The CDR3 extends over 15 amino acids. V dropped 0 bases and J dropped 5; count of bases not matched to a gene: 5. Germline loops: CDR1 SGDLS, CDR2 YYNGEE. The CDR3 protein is CASSVGTGDGETQYF. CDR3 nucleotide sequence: TGTGCCAGCAGCGTAGGGACAGGGGACGGGGAGACCCAGTACTTC. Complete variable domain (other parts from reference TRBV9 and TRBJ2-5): DSGVTQTPKHLITATGQRVTLRCSPRSGDLSVYWYQQSLDQGLQFLIQYYNGEERAKGNILERFSAQQFPDLHSELNLSSLELGDSALYFCASSVGTGDGETQYFGPGTRLLVL.

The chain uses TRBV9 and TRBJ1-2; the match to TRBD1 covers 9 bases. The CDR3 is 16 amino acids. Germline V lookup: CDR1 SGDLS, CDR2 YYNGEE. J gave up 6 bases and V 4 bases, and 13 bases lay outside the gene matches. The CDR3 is CASSSDPDRGRDGYTF. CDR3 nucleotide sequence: TGTGCCAGCAGCTCGGACCCGGACAGGGGTAGGGATGGCTACACCTTC.

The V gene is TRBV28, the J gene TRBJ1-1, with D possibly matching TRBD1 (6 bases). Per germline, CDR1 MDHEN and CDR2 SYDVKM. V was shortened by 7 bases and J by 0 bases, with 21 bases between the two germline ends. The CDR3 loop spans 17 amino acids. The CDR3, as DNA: TGTGCCAGCAACGACAGGCCAGGGTGGGGCATGAACACTGAAGCTTTCTTT. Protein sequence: CASNDRPGWGMNTEAFF.

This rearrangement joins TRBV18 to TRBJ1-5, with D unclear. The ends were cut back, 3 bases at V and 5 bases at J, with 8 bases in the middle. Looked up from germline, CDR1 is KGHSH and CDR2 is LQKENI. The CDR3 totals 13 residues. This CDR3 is CASSPDRDQPQHF. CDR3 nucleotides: TGTGCCAGCTCACCGGATCGGGATCAGCCCCAGCATTTT.

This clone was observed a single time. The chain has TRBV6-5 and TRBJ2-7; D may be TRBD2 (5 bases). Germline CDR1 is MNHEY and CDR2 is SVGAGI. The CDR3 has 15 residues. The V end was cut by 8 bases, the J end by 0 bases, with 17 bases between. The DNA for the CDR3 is TGTGCCAGCGCTAAGGAACCGGGAAACTCCTACGAGCAGTACTTC. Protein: CASAKEPGNSYEQYF.

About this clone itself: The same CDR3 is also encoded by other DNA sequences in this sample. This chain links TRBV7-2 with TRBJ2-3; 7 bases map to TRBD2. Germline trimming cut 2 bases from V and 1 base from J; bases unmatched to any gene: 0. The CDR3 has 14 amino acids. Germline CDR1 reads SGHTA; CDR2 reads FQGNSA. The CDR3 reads CASSLSGGTDTQYF. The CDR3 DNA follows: TGTGCCAGCAGCTTAAGCGGGGGCACAGATACGCAGTATTTT.

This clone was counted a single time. CDR3 in amino acids: CASSYESSYEQYF. In nucleotides, the CDR3 is TGTGCCAGCAGTTACGAGAGCTCCTACGAGCAGTACTTC. V usage is TRBV6-5 and J usage is TRBJ2-7; D call uncertain. V lost 2 bases and J 0 bases, leaving 5 bases between the germline ends. CDR1 and CDR2 from the germline V gene are MNHEY and SVGAGI. CDR3 length: 13 amino acids.

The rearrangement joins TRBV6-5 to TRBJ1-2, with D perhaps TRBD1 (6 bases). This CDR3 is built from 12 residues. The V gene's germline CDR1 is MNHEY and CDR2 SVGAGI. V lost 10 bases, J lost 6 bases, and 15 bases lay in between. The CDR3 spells CATQREGDGYTF. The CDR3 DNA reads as TGTGCCACCCAAAGGGAGGGGGATGGCTACACCTTC.

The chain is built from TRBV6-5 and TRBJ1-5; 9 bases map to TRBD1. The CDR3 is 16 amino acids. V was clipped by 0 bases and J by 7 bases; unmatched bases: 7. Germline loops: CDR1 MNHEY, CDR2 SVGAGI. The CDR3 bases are TGTGCCAGCAGTTACTCAGGGACAGGGCTCGGGCAGCCCCAGCATTTT. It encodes CASSYSGTGLGQPQHF.

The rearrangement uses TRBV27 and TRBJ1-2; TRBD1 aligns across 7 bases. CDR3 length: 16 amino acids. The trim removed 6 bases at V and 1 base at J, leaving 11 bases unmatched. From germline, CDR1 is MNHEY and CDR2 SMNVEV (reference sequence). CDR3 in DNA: TGTGCCAGCAGCCAAGAGGTACAGGGGAGTAACTATGGCTACACCTTC. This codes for CASSQEVQGSNYGYTF.

CDR3: CASSARGQGNEKLFF. CDR3 coding DNA: TGTGCCAGCAGTGCCCGAGGACAGGGGAATGAAAAACTGTTTTTT. The rearrangement uses TRBV2 and TRBJ1-4, with 9 nucleotides matching TRBD1. The V and J ends lost 4 bases and 5 bases, in that order; junction bases with no gene match: 5. The CDR3 contains 15 residues. CDR1 SNHLY and CDR2 FYNNEI come from the germline V gene. Together with reference TRBV2 and TRBJ1-4, the CDR3 gives the full variable domain: EPEVTQTPSHQVTQMGQEVILRCVPISNHLYFYWYRQILGQKVEFLVSFYNNEISEKSEIFDDQFSVERPDGSNFTLKIRSTKLEDSAMYFCASSARGQGNEKLFFGSGTQLSVL.

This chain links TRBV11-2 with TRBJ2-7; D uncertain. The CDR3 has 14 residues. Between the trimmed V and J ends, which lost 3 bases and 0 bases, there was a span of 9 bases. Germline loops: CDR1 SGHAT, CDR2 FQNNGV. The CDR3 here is CASSFGTSSYEQYF. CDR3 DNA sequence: TGTGCCAGCAGCTTTGGTACAAGCTCCTACGAGCAGTACTTC. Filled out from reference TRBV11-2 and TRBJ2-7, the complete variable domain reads EAGVAQSPRYKIIEKRQSVAFWCNPISGHATLYWYQQILGQGPKLLIQFQNNGVVDDSQLPKDRFSAERLKGVDSTLKIQPAKLEDSAVYLCASSFGTSSYEQYFGPGTRLTVT.

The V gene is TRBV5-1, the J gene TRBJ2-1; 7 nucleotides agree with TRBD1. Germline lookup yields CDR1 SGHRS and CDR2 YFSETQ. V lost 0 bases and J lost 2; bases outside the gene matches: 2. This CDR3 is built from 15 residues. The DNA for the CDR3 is TGCGCCAGCAGCTTGGAGGGACAGACCTACAATGAGCAGTTCTTC. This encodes CASSLEGQTYNEQFF.

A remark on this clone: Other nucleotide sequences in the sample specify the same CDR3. Written as DNA, the CDR3 is TGTGCCAGCAGACAGGGTTGGAATCAGCCCCAGCATTTT. This encodes CASRQGWNQPQHF. J is TRBJ1-5 and V is TRBV28; TRBD1 might be the D (6 bases). Germline values: CDR1 MDHEN, CDR2 SYDVKM. V was pared by 6 bases and J by 4 bases, with 10 bases between. This CDR3 comprises 13 residues.

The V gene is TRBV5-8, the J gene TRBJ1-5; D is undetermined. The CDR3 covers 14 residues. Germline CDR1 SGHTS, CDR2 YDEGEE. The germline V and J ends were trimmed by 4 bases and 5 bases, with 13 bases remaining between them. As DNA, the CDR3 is TGTGCCAGCAGCGTGGATGCGATTGATCAGCCCCAGCATTTT. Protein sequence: CASSVDAIDQPQHF.

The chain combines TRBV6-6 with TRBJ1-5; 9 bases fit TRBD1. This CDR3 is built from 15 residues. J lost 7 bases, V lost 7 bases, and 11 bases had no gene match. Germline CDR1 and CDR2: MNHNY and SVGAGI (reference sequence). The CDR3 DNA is TGTGCCAGCACCGAGGGACAGGGAGCCCCCCAGCCCCAGCATTTT. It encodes CASTEGQGAPQPQHF.

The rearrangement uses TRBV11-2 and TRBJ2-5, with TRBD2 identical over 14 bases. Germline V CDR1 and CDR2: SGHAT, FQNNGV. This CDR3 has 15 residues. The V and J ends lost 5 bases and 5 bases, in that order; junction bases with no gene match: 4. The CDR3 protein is CASSLGTSGGETQYF. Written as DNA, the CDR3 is TGTGCCAGCAGCCTCGGGACTAGCGGGGGCGAGACCCAGTACTTC. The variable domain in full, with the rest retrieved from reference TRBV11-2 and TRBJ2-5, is EAGVAQSPRYKIIEKRQSVAFWCNPISGHATLYWYQQILGQGPKLLIQFQNNGVVDDSQLPKDRFSAERLKGVDSTLKIQPAKLEDSAVYLCASSLGTSGGETQYFGPGTRLLVL.

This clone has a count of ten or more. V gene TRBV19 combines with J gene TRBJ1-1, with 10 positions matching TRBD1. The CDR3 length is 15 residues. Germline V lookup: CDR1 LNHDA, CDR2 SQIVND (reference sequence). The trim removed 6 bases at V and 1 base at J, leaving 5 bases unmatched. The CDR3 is CASSRTGGWNTEAFF. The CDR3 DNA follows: TGTGCCAGTAGCCGGACAGGGGGATGGAACACTGAAGCTTTCTTT.

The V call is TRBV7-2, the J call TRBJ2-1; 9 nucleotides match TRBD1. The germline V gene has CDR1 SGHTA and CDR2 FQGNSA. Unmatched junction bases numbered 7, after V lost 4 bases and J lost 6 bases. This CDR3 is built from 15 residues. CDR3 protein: CASSWNRDRANEQFF. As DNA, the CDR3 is TGTGCCAGCAGCTGGAACCGGGACAGGGCCAATGAGCAGTTCTTC.

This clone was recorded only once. DNA for the CDR3: TGTGCCAGCAGTTACTCGAGCTTTCTGAACTATGGCTACACCTTC. Residues: CASSYSSFLNYGYTF. The chain is built from TRBV6-5 and TRBJ1-2; D gene uncertain. CDR3 length: 15 amino acids. Trimming removed 0 bases from V and 2 bases from J, with 10 bases in between. Per germline, CDR1 MNHEY and CDR2 SVGAGI.

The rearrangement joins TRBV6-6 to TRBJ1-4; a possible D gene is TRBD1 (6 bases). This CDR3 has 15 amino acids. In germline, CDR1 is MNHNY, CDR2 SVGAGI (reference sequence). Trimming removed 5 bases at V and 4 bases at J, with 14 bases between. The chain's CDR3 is CASSLWLQGNEKLFF. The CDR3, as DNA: TGTGCCAGCAGTCTATGGTTACAGGGTAATGAAAAACTGTTTTTT.

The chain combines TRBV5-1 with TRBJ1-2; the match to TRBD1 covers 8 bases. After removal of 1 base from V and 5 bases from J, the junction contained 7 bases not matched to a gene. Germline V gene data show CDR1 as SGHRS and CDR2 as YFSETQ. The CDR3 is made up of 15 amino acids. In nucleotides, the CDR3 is TGCGCCAGCAGCTTGACCCCCGGGACAGGATATGGCTACACCTTC. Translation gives CASSLTPGTGYGYTF.

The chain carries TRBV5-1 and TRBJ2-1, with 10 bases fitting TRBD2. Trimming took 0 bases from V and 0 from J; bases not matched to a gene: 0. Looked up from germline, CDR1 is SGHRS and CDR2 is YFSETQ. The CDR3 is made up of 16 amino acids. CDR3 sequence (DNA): TGCGCCAGCAGCTTGGGACTAGCGGGCTCCTACAATGAGCAGTTCTTC. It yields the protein CASSLGLAGSYNEQFF.

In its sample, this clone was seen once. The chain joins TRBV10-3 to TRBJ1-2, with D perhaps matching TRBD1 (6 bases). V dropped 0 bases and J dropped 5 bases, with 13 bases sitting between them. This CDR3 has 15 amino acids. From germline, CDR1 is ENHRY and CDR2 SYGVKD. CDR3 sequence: CAISESQGQIYGYTF. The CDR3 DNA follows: TGTGCCATCAGTGAGTCCCAAGGACAGATTTATGGCTACACCTTC.

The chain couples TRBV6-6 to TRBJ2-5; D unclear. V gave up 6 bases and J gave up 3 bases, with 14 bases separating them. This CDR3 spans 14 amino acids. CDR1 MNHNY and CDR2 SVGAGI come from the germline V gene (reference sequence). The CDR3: CASRPTLREETQYF. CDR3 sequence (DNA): TGTGCCAGCAGACCCACTCTACGAGAAGAGACCCAGTACTTC.